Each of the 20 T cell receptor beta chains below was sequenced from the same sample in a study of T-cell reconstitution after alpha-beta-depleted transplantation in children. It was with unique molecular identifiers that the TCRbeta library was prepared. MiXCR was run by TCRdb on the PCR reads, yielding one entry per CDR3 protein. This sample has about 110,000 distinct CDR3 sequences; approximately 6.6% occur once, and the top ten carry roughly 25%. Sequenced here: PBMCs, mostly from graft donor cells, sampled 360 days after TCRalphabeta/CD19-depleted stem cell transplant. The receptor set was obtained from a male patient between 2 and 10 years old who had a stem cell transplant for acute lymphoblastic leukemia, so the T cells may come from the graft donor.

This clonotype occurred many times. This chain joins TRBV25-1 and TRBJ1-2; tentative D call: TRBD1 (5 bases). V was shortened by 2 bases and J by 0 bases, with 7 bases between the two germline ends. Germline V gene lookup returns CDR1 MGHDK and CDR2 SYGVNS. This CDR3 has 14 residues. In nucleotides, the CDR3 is TGTGCCAGCAGTGAAGACAGTTCTAACTATGGCTACACCTTC. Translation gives CASSEDSSNYGYTF.

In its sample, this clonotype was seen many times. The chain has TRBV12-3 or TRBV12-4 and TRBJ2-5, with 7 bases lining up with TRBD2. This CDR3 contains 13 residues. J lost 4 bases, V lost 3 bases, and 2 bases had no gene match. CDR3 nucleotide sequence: TGTGCCAGCAGTTTGCGGGGGATAGAGACCCAGTACTTC. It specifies CASSLRGIETQYF.

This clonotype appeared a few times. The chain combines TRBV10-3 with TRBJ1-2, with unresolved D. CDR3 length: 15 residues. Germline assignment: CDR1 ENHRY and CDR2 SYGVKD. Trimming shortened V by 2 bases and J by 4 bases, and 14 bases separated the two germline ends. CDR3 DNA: TGTGCCATCAGTGAGCCCCCCGAGGGAGGCTATGGCTACACCTTC. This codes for CAISEPPEGGYGYTF.

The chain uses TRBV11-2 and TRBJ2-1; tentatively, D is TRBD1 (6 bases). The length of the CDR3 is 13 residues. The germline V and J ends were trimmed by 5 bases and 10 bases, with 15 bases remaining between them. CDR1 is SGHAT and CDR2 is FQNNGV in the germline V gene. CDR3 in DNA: TGTGCCAGCAGCGAGCAGGGGTTACGGGAGCAGTTCTTC. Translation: CASSEQGLREQFF. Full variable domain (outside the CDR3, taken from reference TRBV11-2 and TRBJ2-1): EAGVAQSPRYKIIEKRQSVAFWCNPISGHATLYWYQQILGQGPKLLIQFQNNGVVDDSQLPKDRFSAERLKGVDSTLKIQPAKLEDSAVYLCASSEQGLREQFFGPGTRLTVL.

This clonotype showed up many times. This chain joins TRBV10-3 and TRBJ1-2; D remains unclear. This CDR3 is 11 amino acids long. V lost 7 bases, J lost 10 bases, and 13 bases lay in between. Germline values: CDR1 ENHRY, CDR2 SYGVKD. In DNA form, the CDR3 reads TGTGCCATCAACTCAGCCAGGAACTACACCTTC. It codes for CAINSARNYTF.

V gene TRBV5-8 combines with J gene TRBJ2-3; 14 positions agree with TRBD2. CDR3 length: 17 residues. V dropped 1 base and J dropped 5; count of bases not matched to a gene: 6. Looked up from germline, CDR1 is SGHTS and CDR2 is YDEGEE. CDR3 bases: TGTGCCAGCAGCTTGCGGGGACTAGCGGGAGTAGAAGATACGCAGTATTTT. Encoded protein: CASSLRGLAGVEDTQYF.

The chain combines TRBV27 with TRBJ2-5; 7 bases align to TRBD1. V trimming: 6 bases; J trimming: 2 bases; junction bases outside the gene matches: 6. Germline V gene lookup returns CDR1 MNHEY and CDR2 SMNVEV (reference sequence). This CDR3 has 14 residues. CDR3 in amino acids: CASREVTGQETQYF. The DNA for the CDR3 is TGTGCCAGCAGAGAGGTGACAGGGCAAGAGACCCAGTACTTC.

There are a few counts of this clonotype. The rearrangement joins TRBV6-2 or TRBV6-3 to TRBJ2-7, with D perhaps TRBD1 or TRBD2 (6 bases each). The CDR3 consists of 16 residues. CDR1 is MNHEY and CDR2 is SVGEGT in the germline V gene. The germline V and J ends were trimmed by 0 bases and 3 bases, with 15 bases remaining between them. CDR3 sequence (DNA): TGTGCCAGCAGTTACTCGAAGGGGGGACGGTACTACGAGCAGTACTTC. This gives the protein CASSYSKGGRYYEQYF.

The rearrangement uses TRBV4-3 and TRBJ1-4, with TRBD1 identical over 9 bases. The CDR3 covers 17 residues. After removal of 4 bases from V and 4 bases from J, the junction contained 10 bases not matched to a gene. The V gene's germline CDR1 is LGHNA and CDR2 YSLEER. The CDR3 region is CASSPGDRVFVNEKLFF. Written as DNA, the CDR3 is TGCGCCAGCAGCCCGGGGGACAGGGTCTTCGTTAATGAAAAACTGTTTTTT.

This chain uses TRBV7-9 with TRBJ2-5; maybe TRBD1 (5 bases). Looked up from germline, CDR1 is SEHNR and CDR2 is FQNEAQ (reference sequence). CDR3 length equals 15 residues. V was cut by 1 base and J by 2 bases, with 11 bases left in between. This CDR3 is CASSLGAKGQETQYF. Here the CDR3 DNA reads TGTGCCAGCAGCTTAGGGGCCAAGGGGCAAGAGACCCAGTACTTC.

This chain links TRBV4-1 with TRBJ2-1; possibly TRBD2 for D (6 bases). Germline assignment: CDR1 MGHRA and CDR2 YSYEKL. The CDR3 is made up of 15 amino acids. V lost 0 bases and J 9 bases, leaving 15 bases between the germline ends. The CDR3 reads CASSQEDSLASEQFF. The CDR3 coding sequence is TGCGCCAGCAGCCAAGAGGACTCTCTAGCGAGTGAGCAGTTCTTC.

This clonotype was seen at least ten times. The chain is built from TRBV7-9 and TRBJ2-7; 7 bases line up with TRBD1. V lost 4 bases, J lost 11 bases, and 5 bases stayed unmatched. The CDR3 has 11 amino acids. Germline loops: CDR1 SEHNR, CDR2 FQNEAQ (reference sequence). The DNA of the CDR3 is TGTGCCAGCAGCTCAACAGGGGATAAGTACTTC. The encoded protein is CASSSTGDKYF.

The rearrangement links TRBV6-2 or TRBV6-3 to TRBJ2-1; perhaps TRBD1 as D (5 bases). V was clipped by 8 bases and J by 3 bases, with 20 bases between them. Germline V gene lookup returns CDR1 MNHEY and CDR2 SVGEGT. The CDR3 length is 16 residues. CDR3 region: CASGWAFGAGYNEQFF. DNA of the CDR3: TGTGCCAGCGGGTGGGCCTTTGGGGCAGGCTACAATGAGCAGTTCTTC.

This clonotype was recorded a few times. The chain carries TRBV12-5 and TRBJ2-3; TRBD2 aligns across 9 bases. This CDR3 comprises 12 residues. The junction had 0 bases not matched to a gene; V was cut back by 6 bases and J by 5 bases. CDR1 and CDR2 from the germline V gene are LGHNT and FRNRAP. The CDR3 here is CASGRGGDTQYF. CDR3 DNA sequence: TGTGCTAGTGGGCGGGGGGGAGATACGCAGTATTTT.

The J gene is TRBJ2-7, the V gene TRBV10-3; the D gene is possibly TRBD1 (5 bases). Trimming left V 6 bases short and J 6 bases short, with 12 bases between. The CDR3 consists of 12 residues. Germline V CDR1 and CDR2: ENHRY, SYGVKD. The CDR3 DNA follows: TGTGCCATCAGGGACGACAGACGCGAGCAGTACTTC. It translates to CAIRDDRREQYF.

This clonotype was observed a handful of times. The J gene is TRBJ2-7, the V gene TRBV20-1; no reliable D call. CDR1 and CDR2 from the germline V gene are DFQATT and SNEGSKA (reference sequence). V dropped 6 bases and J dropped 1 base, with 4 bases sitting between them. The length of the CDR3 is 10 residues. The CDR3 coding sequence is TGCAGTGCGTCTTCCTACGAGCAGTACTTC. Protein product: CSASSYEQYF.

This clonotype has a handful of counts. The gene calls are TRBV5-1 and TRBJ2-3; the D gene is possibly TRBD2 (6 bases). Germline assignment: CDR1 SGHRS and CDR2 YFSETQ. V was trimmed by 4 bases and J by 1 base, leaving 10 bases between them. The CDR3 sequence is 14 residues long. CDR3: CASSRGTRTDTQYF. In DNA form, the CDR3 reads TGCGCCAGCAGCCGCGGGACTCGCACAGATACGCAGTATTTT.

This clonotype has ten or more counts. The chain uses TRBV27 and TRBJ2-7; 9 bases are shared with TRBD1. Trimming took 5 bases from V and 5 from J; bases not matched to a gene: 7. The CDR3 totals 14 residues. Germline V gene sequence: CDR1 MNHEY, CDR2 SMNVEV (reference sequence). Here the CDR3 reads CASSLGDRVDEQYF. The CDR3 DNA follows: TGTGCCAGCAGTCTCGGGGACAGGGTCGACGAGCAGTACTTC.

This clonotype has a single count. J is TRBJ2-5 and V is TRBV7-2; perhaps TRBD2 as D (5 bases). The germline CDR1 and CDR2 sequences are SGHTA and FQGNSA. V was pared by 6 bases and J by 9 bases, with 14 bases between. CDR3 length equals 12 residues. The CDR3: CASRTGVQAQYF. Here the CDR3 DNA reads TGTGCCAGCAGAACCGGGGTCCAGGCCCAGTACTTC.

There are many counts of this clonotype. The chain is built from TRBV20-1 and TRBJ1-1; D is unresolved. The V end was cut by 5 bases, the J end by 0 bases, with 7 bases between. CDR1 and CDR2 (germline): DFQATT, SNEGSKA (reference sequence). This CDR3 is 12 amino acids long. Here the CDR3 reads CSARRMNTEAFF. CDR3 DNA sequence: TGCAGTGCTCGACGGATGAACACTGAAGCTTTCTTT.